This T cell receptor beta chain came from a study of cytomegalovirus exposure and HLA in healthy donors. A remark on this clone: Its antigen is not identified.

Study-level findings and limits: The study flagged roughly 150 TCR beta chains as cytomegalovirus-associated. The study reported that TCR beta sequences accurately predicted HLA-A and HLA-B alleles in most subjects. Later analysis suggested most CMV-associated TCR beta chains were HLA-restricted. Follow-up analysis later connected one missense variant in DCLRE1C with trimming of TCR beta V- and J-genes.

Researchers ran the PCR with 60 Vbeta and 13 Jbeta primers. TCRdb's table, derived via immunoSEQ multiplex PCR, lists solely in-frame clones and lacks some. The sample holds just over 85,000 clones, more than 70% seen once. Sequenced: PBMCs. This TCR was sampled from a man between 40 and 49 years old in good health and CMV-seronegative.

CDR3 residues: CASSLVTSNSYEQYF. CDR3 DNA sequence: TGCGCCAGCAGCTTGGTGACATCTAACTCCTACGAGCAGTACTTC. The chain uses TRBV5-1 and TRBJ2-5; the D is unclear. The J call could be wrong; TRBJ2-7 is a better fit for the DNA end. Germline CDR1 and CDR2: SGHRS and YFSETQ. The CDR3 runs 15 residues.